Listed below are T cell receptor beta chains from one sample, sequenced in a study of T cell changes during pregnancy in multiple sclerosis. The assay was immunoSEQ multiplex PCR, and TCRdb's table has in-frame clones only and misses some. In the table there are some 52,000 clones, around 90% of which are singletons. The sample here was CD4+ T cells from peripheral blood mononuclear cells, taken before pregnancy. All receptors derive from a female donor with multiple sclerosis, enrolled in a pregnancy study. CDR3s include the opening cysteine and the closing phenylalanine or tryptophan. D genes are given only for firm matches. Some rows mark clone size as missing; the rest say once, few, many or name a class of expanded clone.

TRBJ2-7,.,TRBV9,.,CASSVGAGNSYEQYF,TGTGCCAGCAGCGTAGGCGCAGGAAACTCCTACGAGCAGTACTTC
TRBJ2-1,.,TRBV5-4,TRBD2,CASSLDRASGMNEQFF,TGTGCCAGCAGCTTGGATAGGGCTAGCGGGATGAATGAGCAGTTCTTC
TRBJ1-4,.,TRBV29-1,.,CSGGPGAEKLFF,TGCAGCGGGGGGCCGGGCGCAGAAAAACTGTTTTTT
TRBJ2-3,.,TRBV11-2,TRBD2,CASSFSGFGTQYF,TGTGCCAGCAGCTTTAGCGGGTTCGGTACGCAGTATTTT
TRBJ1-4,.,TRBV6-5,.,CASSLQGFNEKLFF,TGTGCCAGCAGTCTACAGGGATTTAATGAAAAACTGTTTTTT
TRBJ2-3,.,TRBV28,.,CASSLRGTDTQYF,TGTGCCAGCAGTCTACGCGGCACAGATACGCAGTATTTT
TRBJ1-1,.,TRBV19,TRBD1,CASSRTGVDLTEAFF,TGTGCCAGTAGCCGGACAGGGGTGGATCTCACTGAAGCTTTCTTT
TRBJ2-5,.,TRBV28,.,CASSFLETQYF,TGTGCCAGCAGTTTCTTAGAGACCCAGTACTTC
TRBJ2-3,.,TRBV5-5,TRBD2,CASSRISGGTDTQYF,TGTGCCAGCAGCCGGATTTCCGGGGGGACAGATACGCAGTATTTT
TRBJ2-5,.,TRBV5-5,.,CASSLYFGGETQYF,TGTGCCAGCAGCTTGTATTTTGGAGGGGAGACCCAGTACTTC
TRBJ2-7,.,TRBV4-3,TRBD2,CASSQEGGTSYEQYF,TGCGCCAGCAGCCAAGAGGGGGGGACCTCCTACGAGCAGTACTTC
TRBJ2-7,.,TRBV2,.,CASTSGLVSYEQYF,TGTGCCAGCACCTCGGGACTCGTGAGTTACGAGCAGTACTTC
TRBJ2-3,.,TRBV7-3,.,CASSLSGSTDTQYF,TGTGCCAGCAGCTTAAGCGGAAGCACAGATACGCAGTATTTT
TRBJ2-7,once,TRBV27,TRBD2,CASSLHHLADHYEQYF,TGTGCCAGCAGTTTACATCACCTAGCGGATCACTACGAGCAGTACTTC
TRBJ1-5,.,TRBV28,TRBD1,CASRKGQRYQPQHF,TGTGCCAGCAGAAAGGGACAGCGATATCAGCCCCAGCATTTT
TRBJ2-2,.,TRBV19,.,CASSSYSNTGELFF,TGTGCCAGTAGTAGTTACAGTAACACCGGGGAGCTGTTTTTT
TRBJ2-3,once,TRBV28,.,CASSPGTDTQYF,TGTGCCAGCAGTCCAGGCACAGATACGCAGTATTTT
TRBJ2-7,.,TRBV2,.,CASSENRVTYEQYF,TGTGCCAGCAGTGAAAACAGGGTAACTTACGAGCAGTACTTC
TRBJ2-7,.,TRBV18,.,CASARGEELRSSYEQYF,TGTGCCAGCGCCAGGGGTGAAGAATTACGATCCTCCTACGAGCAGTACTTC
TRBJ2-7,few,TRBV4-1,.,CASSQGLGRPYEQYF,TGCGCCAGCAGCCAAGGATTAGGGAGGCCCTACGAGCAGTACTTC
TRBJ1-1,.,TRBV10-3,.,CATDDSARGVTF,TGTGCCACCGACGACAGTGCCCGTGGGGTAACCTTT
TRBJ2-5,.,TRBV19,TRBD2,CASSLPTSGRGNQETQYF,TGTGCCAGTAGCCTCCCGACTAGCGGGAGGGGTAACCAAGAGACCCAGTACTTC
TRBJ1-2,.,TRBV18,.,CASSPRGGANGYTF,TGTGCCAGCTCACCACGTGGGGGGGCGAATGGCTACACCTTC